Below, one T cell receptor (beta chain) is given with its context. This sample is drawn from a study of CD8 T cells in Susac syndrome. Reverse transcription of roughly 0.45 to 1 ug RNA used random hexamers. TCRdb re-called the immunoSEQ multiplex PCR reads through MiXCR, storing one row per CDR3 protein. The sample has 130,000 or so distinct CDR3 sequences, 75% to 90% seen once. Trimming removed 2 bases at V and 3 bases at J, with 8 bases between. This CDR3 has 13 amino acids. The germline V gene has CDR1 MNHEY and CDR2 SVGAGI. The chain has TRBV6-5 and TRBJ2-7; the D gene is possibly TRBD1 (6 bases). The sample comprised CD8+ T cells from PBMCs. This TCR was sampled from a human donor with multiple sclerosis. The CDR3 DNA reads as TGTGCCAGCAGTTACAACAGGGACTACGAGCAGTACTTC. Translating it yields CASSYNRDYEQYF.